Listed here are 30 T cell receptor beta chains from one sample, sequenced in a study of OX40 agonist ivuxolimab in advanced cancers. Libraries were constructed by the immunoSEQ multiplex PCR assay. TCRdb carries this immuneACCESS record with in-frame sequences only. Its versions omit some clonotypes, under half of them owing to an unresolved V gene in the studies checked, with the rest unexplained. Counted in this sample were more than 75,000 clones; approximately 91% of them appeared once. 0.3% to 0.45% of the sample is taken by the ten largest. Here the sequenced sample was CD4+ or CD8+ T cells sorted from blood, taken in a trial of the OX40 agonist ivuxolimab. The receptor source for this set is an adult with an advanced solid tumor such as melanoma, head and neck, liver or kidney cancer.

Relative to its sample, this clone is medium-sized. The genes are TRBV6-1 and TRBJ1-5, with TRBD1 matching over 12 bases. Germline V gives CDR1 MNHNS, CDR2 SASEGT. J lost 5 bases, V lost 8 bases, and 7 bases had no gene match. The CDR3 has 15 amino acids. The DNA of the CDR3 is TGTGCCAGCGGGGGTGGGACAGGGGGCGATCAGCCCCAGCATTTT. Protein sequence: CASGGGTGGDQPQHF.

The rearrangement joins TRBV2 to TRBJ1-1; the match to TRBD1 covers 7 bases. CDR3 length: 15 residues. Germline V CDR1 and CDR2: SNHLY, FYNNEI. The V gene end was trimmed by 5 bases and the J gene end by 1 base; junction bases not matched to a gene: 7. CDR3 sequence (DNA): TGTGCCAGCAGTTCACAGGGGATAGGGAACACTGAAGCTTTCTTT. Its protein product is CASSSQGIGNTEAFF.

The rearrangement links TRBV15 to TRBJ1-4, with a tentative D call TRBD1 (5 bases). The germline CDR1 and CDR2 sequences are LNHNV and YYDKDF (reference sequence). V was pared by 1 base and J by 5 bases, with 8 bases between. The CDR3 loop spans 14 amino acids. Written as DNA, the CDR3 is TGTGCCACCAGCAGAGGGGACGGAAATGAAAAACTGTTTTTT. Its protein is CATSRGDGNEKLFF.

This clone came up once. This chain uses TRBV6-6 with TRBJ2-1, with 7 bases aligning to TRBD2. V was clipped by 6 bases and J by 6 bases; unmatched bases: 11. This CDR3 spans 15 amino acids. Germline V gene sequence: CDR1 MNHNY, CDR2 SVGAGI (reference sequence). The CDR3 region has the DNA TGTGCCAGCAGCCGTCTTGCGGGAGCCCTCAATGAGCAGTTCTTC. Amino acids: CASSRLAGALNEQFF.

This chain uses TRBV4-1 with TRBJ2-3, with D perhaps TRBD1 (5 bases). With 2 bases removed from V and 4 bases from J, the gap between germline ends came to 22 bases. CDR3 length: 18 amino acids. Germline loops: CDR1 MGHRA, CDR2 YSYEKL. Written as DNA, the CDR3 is TGCGCCAGCAGCCAAAGCCCAGCCCGTTCTCAGGGCCCAGATACGCAGTATTTT. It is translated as CASSQSPARSQGPDTQYF.

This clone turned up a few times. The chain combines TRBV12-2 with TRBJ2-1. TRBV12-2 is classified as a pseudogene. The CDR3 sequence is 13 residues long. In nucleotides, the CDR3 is TGTGCAAGTCGCCCACCAAAGGACAATGAGCAGTTCTTC. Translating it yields CASRPPKDNEQFF.

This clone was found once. Written as DNA, the CDR3 is TGTGCCAGCAGTGATCAGGGGGGGCCCTACGAGCAGTACTTC. This translates into CASSDQGGPYEQYF. The J gene is TRBJ2-7, the V gene TRBV2; D could derive from TRBD1 or TRBD2 (7 bases each). Per the germline V gene, CDR1 is SNHLY and CDR2 is FYNNEI. This CDR3 comprises 14 residues. Trimming took 3 bases from V and 2 from J, leaving 11 bases between them.

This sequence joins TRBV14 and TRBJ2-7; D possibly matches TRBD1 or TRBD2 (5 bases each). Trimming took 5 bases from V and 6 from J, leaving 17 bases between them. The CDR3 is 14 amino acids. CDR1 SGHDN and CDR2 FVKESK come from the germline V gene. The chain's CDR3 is CASSDFSGPSEQYF. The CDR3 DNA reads TGTGCCAGCAGCGATTTTTCGGGACCATCCGAGCAGTACTTC.

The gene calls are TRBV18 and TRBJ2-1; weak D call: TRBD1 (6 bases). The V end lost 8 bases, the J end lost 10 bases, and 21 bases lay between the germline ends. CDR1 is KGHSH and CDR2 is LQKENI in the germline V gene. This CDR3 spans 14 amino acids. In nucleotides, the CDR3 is TGTGCCAGCCGCCCGAAACAGGGAATTTGGGAGCAGTTCTTC. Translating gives CASRPKQGIWEQFF.

For the CDR3, the DNA is TGTGCCAGCGTCACCGGGACAGGGGCCCCAGGGGCCAACGTCCTGACTTTC. Its translation is CASVTGTGAPGANVLTF. The chain uses TRBV7-8 and TRBJ2-6, with 10 positions matching TRBD1. Germline CDR1 SGHVS, CDR2 FQNEAQ. Trimming cost V 8 bases and J 4 bases; bases outside gene matches: 11. The CDR3 spans 17 residues.

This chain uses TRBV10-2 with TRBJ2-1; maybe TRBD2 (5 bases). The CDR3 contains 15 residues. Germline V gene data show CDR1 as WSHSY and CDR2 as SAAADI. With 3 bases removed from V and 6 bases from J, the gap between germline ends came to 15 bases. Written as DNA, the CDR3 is TGCGCCAGCAGTGATATCAGTGAGCGGCTCAATGAGCAGTTCTTC. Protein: CASSDISERLNEQFF.

The CDR3 nucleotides read TGTGCCAGCAGCTTAGTTTGGACTAGCGGGAGGCCCGGGGAGCTGTTTTTT. It translates to CASSLVWTSGRPGELFF. The rearrangement links TRBV11-3 to TRBJ2-2; 14 bases map to TRBD2. Germline CDR1 and CDR2: SGHNT and YENEEA. With 1 base clipped from V and 6 bases from J, the junction kept 4 bases outside the gene matches. The CDR3 has 17 amino acids.

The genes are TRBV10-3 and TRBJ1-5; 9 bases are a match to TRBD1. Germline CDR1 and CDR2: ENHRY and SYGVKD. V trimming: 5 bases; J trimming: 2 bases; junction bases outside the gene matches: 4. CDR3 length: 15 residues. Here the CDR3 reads CAISRDREGNQPQHF. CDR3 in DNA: TGTGCCATCAGTCGGGACAGGGAGGGCAATCAGCCCCAGCATTTT.

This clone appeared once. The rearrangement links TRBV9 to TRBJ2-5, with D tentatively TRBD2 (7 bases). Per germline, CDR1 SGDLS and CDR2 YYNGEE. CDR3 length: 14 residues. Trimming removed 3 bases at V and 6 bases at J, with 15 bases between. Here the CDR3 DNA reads TGTGCCAGCAGCGCCTACAGGGAGGGACAGACCCAGTACTTC. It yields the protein CASSAYREGQTQYF.

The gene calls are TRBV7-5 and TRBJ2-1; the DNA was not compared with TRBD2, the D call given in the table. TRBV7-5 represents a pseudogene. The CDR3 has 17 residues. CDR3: CVRSLARASGGVNEQFF. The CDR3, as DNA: TGTGTCAGAAGCTTAGCCCGGGCCAGCGGGGGAGTCAATGAGCAGTTCTTC.

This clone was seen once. The CDR3 is CASSSGTEWTQYF. The CDR3, as DNA: TGTGCCAGCTCATCCGGGACAGAGTGGACCCAGTACTTC. The genes are TRBV18 and TRBJ2-5, with 7 bases identical to TRBD1. This CDR3 has 13 amino acids. After removal of 5 bases from V and 7 bases from J, the junction contained 7 bases not matched to a gene. Germline V gives CDR1 KGHSH, CDR2 LQKENI.

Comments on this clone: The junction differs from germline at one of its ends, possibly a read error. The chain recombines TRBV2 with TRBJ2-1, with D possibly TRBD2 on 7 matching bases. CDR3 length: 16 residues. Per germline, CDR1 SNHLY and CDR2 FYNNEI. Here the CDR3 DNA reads TGTGTCAGCAGTCAAGCGAGGGGGGGGTCCTACAATGAGCAGTTCTTC. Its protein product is CVSSQARGGSYNEQFF.

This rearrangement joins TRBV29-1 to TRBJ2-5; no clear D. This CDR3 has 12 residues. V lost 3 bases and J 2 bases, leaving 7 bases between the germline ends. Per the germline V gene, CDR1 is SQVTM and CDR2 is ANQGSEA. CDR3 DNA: TGCAGCGTTGATATGACACAAGAGACCCAGTACTTC. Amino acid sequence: CSVDMTQETQYF.

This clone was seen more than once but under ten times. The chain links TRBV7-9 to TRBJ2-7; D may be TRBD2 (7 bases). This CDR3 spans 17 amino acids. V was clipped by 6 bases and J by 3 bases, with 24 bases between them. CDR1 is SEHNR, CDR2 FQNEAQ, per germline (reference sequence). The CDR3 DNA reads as TGTGCCAGCAGTGGGGGGCGCGGGGGCTTAGTGGTCTACGAGCAGTACTTC. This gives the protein CASSGGRGGLVVYEQYF.

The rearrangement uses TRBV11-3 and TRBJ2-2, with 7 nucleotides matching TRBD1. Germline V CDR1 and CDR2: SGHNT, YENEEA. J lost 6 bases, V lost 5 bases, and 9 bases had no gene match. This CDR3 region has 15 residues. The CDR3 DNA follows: TGTGCCAGCAGCCCAGGACAGGCCTTCCCCGGGGAGCTGTTTTTT. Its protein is CASSPGQAFPGELFF. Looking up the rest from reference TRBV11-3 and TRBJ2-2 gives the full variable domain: EAGVVQSPRYKIIEKKQPVAFWCNPISGHNTLYWYLQNLGQGPELLIRYENEEAVDDSQLPKDRFSAERLKGVDSTLKIQPAELGDSAVYLCASSPGQAFPGELFFGEGSRLTVL.

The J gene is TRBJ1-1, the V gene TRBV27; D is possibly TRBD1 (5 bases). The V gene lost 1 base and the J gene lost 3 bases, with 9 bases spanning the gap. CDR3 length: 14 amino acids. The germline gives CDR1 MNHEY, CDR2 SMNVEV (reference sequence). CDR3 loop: CASSLWGTDTEAFF. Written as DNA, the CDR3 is TGTGCCAGCAGTTTATGGGGGACGGACACTGAAGCTTTCTTT.

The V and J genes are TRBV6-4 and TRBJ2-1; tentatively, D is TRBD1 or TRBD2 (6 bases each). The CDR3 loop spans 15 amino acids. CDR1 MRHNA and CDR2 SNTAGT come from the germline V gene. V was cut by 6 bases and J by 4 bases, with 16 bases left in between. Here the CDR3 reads CASSPEGGAYNEQFF. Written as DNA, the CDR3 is TGTGCCAGCAGCCCCGAGGGGGGAGCTTACAATGAGCAGTTCTTC.

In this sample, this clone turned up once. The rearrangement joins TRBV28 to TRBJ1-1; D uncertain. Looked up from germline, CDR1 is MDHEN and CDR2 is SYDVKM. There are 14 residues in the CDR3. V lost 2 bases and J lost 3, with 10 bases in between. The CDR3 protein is CASSLGRRDTEAFF. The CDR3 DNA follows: TGTGCCAGCAGTTTAGGCAGGCGGGACACTGAAGCTTTCTTT.

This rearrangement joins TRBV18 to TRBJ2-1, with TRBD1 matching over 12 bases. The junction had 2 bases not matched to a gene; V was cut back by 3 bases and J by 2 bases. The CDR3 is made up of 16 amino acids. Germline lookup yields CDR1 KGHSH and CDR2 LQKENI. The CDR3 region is CASSPGTGGAYNEQFF. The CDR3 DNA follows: TGTGCCAGCTCACCCGGGACAGGGGGCGCCTACAATGAGCAGTTCTTC.

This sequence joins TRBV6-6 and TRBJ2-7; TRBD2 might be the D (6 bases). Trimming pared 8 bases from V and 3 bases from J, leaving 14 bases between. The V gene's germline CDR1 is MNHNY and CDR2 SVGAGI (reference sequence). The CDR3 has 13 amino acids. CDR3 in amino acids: CASSGLPIYEQYF. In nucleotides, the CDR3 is TGTGCCAGCTCGGGACTGCCTATCTACGAGCAGTACTTC.

The CDR3 reads CASSLPGLAGGETQYF. As DNA, the CDR3 is TGTGCCAGCAGCTTGCCGGGACTAGCGGGAGGAGAGACCCAGTACTTC. This rearrangement joins TRBV7-2 to TRBJ2-5, with 15 nucleotides matching TRBD2. The CDR3 is 16 residues long. The ends lost 3 bases at V and 4 bases at J; junction bases unmatched: 3. CDR1 and CDR2 (germline): SGHTA, FQGNSA.

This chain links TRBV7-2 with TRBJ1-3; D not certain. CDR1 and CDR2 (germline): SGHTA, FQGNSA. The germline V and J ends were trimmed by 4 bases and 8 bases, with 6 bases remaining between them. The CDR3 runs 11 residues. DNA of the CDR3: TGTGCCAGCAGCTCTAGGCACACCATATATTTT. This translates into CASSSRHTIYF.

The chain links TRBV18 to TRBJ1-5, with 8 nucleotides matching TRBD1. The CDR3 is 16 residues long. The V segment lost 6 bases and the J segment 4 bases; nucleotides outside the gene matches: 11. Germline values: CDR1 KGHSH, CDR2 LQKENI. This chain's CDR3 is CASSPNDRGPNQPQHF. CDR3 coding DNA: TGTGCCAGCTCCCCAAACGACAGGGGTCCTAATCAGCCCCAGCATTTT.

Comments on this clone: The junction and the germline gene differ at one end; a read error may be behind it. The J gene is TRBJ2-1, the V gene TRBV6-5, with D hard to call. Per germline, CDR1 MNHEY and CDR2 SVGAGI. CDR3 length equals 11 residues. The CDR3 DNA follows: TGTGCCAGCAGGGACCCACTCGCTGGGGTCTTC. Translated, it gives CASRDPLAGVF.

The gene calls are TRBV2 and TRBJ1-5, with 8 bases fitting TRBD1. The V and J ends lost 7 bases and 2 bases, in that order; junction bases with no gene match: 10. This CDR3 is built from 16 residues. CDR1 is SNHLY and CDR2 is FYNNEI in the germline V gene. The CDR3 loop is CASKSDRAGGNQPQHF. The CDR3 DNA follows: TGTGCCAGCAAGTCGGACAGGGCGGGGGGCAATCAGCCCCAGCATTTT. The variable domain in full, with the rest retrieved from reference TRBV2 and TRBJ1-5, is EPEVTQTPSHQVTQMGQEVILRCVPISNHLYFYWYRQILGQKVEFLVSFYNNEISEKSEIFDDQFSVERPDGSNFTLKIRSTKLEDSAMYFCASKSDRAGGNQPQHFGDGTRLSIL.